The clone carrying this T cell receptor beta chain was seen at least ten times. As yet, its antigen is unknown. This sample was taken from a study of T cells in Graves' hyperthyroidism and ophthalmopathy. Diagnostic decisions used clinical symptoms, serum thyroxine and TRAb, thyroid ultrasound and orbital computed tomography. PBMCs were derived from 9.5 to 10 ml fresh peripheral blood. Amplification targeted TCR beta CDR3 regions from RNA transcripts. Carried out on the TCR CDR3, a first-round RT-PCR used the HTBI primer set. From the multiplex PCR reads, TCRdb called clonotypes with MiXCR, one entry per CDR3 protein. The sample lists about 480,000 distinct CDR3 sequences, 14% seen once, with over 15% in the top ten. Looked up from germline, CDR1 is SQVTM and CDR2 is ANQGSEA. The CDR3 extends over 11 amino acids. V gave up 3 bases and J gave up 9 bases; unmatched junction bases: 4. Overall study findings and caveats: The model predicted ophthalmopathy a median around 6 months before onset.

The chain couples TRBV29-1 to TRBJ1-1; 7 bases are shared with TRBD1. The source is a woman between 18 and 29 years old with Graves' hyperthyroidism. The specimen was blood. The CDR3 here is CSVEGTEQAFF. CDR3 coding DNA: TGCAGCGTTGAGGGGACAGAACAAGCTTTCTTT.